This is a list of T cell receptor beta chains from one sample in a study of blood T cell repertoires in COVID-19. The data were produced by immunoSEQ multiplex PCR, yet TCRdb's version contains in-frame clones alone and is incomplete. Of about 260,000 clones listed, 86% are singletons. Material: peripheral blood. The receptors shown here come from a young man with active or convalescent COVID-19. The CDR3 runs from the conserved cysteine through the conserved F or W. A D gene is named only where the DNA matches it firmly. The size of a clone is reported for some rows only, either as once, few or many, or as a class for expanded clones.

J | D | size | V | length | CDR3 | DNA
TRBJ1-5 | NA | many | TRBV6-5 | 15 | CASSSGSYSNQPQHF | TGTGCCAGCAGCTCCGGTTCATATAGCAATCAGCCCCAGCATTTT
TRBJ2-7 | TRBD1 | NA | TRBV25-1 | 12 | CASSVQGNEQYF | TGTGCCAGCAGTGTACAGGGGAACGAGCAGTACTTC
TRBJ1-5 | TRBD1 | NA | TRBV7-2 | 15 | CASSYTGTGSQPQHF | TGTGCCAGCAGCTACACCGGGACAGGGAGTCAGCCCCAGCATTTT
TRBJ2-2 | TRBD2 | NA | TRBV5-1 | 18 | CASSLGLRGSSFVGELFF | TGCGCCAGCAGCTTGGGTCTTCGCGGGAGCTCTTTCGTCGGGGAGCTGTTTTTT
TRBJ2-1 | NA | NA | TRBV13 | 13 | CASSLITDNEQFF | TGTGCCAGCAGCTTAATAACAGACAATGAGCAGTTCTTC
TRBJ2-5 | NA | NA | TRBV12-2 | 19 | CASRLGRGQGVAAEETQYF | TGTGCAAGTCGCTTAGGCAGGGGACAGGGCGTAGCGGCCGAAGAGACCCAGTACTTC
TRBJ1-1 | NA | NA | TRBV18 | 13 | CASSQGADTEAFF | TGTGCCAGCTCACAGGGAGCGGACACTGAAGCTTTCTTT
TRBJ2-3 | TRBD2 | NA | TRBV7-2 | 15 | CASIASGSPTDTQYF | TGTGCCAGCATCGCTAGCGGGAGCCCCACAGATACGCAGTATTTT
TRBJ1-2 | NA | NA | TRBV6-5 | 13 | CASRLGGRSGYTF | TGTGCCAGCAGGCTTGGGGGGAGGAGTGGCTACACCTTC
TRBJ1-5 | NA | few | TRBV6-5 | 13 | CASRQAGWQPQHF | TGTGCCAGCAGGCAGGCCGGTTGGCAGCCCCAGCATTTT
TRBJ2-5 | TRBD1 | NA | TRBV4-2 | 16 | CASSLNSQGMGETQYF | TGTGCCAGCAGCCTTAACTCACAGGGGATGGGAGAGACCCAGTACTTC
TRBJ2-2 | NA | NA | TRBV12-3/TRBV12-4 | 13 | CASSFSVTGELFF | TGTGCCAGCAGTTTTTCAGTGACCGGGGAGCTGTTTTTT
TRBJ2-1 | NA | NA | TRBV11-1 | 14 | CASSLIGGPGEQFF | TGTGCCAGCAGCTTGATCGGGGGGCCGGGTGAGCAGTTCTTC
TRBJ2-7 | NA | once | TRBV5-8 | 15 | CASSQNGRIPYEQYF | TGTGCCAGCAGCCAGAATGGGAGAATCCCTTACGAGCAGTACTTC
TRBJ1-5 | NA | NA | TRBV7-6 | 15 | CASSSIPGLNQPQHF | TGTGCCAGCAGCTCTATTCCAGGGTTGAATCAGCCCCAGCATTTT
TRBJ2-2 | TRBD1 | NA | TRBV5-1 | 15 | CASSLGPGQGGELFF | TGCGCCAGCAGCTTGGGACCCGGACAGGGCGGGGAGCTGTTTTTT
TRBJ2-7 | TRBD2 | once | TRBV7-2 | 15 | CASSTQAGGSYEQYF | TGTGCCAGCAGCACACAAGCGGGAGGATCTTACGAGCAGTACTTC
TRBJ1-3 | NA | NA | TRBV4-1 | 15 | CASSPPRASGNTIYF | TGCGCCAGCAGCCCCCCAAGAGCCTCAGGAAACACCATATATTTT
TRBJ1-3 | NA | NA | TRBV6-1 | 13 | CASSELPGNTIYF | TGTGCCAGCAGTGAACTCCCCGGAAACACCATATATTTT
TRBJ2-3 | TRBD2 | NA | TRBV6-5 | 16 | CASSYSGRGETDTQYF | TGTGCCAGCAGTTACTCGGGTCGGGGGGAGACAGATACGCAGTATTTT
TRBJ2-7 | NA | NA | TRBV11-1 | 12 | CASSLNTYEQYF | TGTGCCAGCAGCTTAAATACCTACGAGCAGTACTTC
TRBJ1-5 | NA | NA | TRBV24-1 | 13 | CATSAEPGGPQHF | TGTGCCACCAGTGCCGAGCCGGGGGGCCCCCAGCATTTT
TRBJ1-1 | TRBD1 | NA | TRBV29-1 | 13 | CSAMGQMNTEAFF | TGCAGCGCTATGGGACAGATGAACACTGAAGCTTTCTTT
TRBJ1-5 | TRBD1 | NA | TRBV27 | 14 | CASSFRTGGQPQHF | TGTGCCAGCAGTTTCCGGACAGGAGGACAGCCCCAGCATTTT
TRBJ2-1 | NA | NA | TRBV18 | 14 | CASSPPGLTNEQFF | TGTGCCAGCTCACCACCGGGGCTAACCAATGAGCAGTTCTTC
TRBJ2-6 | TRBD1 | NA | TRBV4-2 | 16 | CASSPHRGSGANVLTF | TGTGCCAGCAGCCCCCACAGGGGCTCTGGGGCCAACGTCCTGACTTTC
TRBJ2-1 | NA | NA | TRBV23-1 | 14 | CASSQSNQTYEQFF | TGCGCCAGCAGTCAATCGAACCAAACTTATGAGCAGTTCTTC
TRBJ2-3 | NA | NA | TRBV2 | 14 | CASSDSSMTDTQYF | TGTGCCAGCAGTGATTCTAGTATGACAGATACGCAGTATTTT
TRBJ2-3 | TRBD2 | once | TRBV6-1 | 16 | CASSDLGVAGADTQYF | TGTGCCAGCAGTGACCTGGGGGTAGCGGGAGCCGATACGCAGTATTTT
TRBJ1-3 | NA | NA | TRBV6-5 | 14 | CASIPGYSGNTIYF | TGTGCCAGCATTCCAGGCTACTCTGGAAACACCATATATTTT
TRBJ1-2 | NA | NA | TRBV5-1 | 15 | CASSLVPPSSSGYTF | TGCGCCAGCAGCTTGGTACCCCCTTCTTCGAGCGGCTACACCTTC
TRBJ1-6 | TRBD1 | NA | TRBV5-1 | 16 | CASSLGTGGFNSPLHF | TGCGCCAGCAGCTTGGGGACAGGAGGTTTTAATTCACCCCTCCACTTT
TRBJ2-1 | NA | NA | TRBV20-1 | 11 | CSAPNHNEQFF | TGCAGTGCTCCTAACCACAATGAGCAGTTCTTC